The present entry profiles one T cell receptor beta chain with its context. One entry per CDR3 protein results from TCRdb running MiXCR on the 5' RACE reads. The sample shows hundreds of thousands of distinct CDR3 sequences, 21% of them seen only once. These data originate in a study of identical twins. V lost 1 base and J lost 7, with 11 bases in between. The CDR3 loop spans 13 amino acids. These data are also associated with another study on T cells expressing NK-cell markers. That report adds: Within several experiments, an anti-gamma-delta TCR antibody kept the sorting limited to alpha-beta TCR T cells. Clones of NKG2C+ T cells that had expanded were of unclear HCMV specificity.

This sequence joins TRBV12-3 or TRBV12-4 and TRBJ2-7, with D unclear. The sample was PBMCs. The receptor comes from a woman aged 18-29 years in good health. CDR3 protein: CASSLGRRWEQYF. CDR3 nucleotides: TGTGCCAGCAGTTTAGGCCGTCGTTGGGAGCAGTACTTC.